This entry features one T cell receptor (beta chain) sequence. This sample also contains other DNA sequences that code for the same CDR3. Selected positively for CCR7 and CD45RO-negative, naive CD8 cells excluded terminally differentiated effector memory CD45RA+ cells. Adult donors, all healthy and HIV-negative, had no recent acute infections or vaccinations. The CDR3 covers 14 residues. Germline CDR1 reads MGHRA; CDR2 reads YSYEKL. V dropped 4 bases and J dropped 4; count of bases not matched to a gene: 3. These data originate in a study of shared clonotypes between healthy human individuals. TCRdb's table, derived via immunoSEQ multiplex PCR, lists solely in-frame clones and lacks some. The sample shows some 2.1 million clones, approximately 94% of them seen only once.

The chain recombines TRBV4-1 with TRBJ2-1, with 8 bases aligning to TRBD1. The sequence was obtained from a man aged 18 to 29 in good health. Specimen: naive CD8+ T cells sorted from blood. The CDR3 DNA follows: TGCGCCAGCAGCCCTCGACAGGGGTACAATGAGCAGTTCTTC. Its protein product is CASSPRQGYNEQFF.